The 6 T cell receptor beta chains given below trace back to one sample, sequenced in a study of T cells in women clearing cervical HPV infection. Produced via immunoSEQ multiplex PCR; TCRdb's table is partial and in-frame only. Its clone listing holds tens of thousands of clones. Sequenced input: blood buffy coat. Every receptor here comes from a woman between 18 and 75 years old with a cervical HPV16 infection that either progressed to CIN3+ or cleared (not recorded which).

The sequenced part of the CDR3 DNA is TGTGCCAGCAGCGTAGCCAGGGATACG. Translation: CASSVARDT. From start to end, the CDR3 is CASSVARDTQYF. The chain employs TRBV9 and TRBJ2-3; D ambiguous. The observed sequence ends 3 residues before the CDR3 terminus, with the missing tail filled in from the germline J gene. V was pared by 0 bases and J by 6 bases, with 5 bases between. Germline V gene data show CDR1 as SGDLS and CDR2 as YYNGEE. CDR3 length: 12 residues. The whole variable domain, filled in from reference TRBV9 and TRBJ2-3, reads DSGVTQTPKHLITATGQRVTLRCSPRSGDLSVYWYQQSLDQGLQFLIQYYNGEERAKGNILERFSAQQFPDLHSELNLSSLELGDSALYFCASSVARDTQYFGPGTRLTVL.

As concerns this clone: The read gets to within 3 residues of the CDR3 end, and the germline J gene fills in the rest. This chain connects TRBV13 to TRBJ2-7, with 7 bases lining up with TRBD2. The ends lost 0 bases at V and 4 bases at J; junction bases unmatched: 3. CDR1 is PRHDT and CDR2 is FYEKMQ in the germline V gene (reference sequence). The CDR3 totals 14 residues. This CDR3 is CASSLGRGRYEQYF. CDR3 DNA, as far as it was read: TGTGCCAGCAGCTTAGGGCGGGGGAGGTACGAG.

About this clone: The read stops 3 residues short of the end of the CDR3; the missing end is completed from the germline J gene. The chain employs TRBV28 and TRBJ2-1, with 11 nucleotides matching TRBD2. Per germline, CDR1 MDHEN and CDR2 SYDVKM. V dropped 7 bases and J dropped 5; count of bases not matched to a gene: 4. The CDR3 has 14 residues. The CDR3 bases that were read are TGTGCCAGCACCAGACTAGCGGGGCACAATGAG. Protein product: CASTRLAGHNE. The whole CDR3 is CASTRLAGHNEQFF.

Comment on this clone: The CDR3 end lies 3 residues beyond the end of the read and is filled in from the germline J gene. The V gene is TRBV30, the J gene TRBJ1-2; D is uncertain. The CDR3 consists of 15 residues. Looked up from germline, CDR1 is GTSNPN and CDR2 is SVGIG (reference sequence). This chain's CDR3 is CAWSVLAASTDTYTF. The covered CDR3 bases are TGTGCCTGGAGTGTACTGGCGGCTAGCACAGATACC.

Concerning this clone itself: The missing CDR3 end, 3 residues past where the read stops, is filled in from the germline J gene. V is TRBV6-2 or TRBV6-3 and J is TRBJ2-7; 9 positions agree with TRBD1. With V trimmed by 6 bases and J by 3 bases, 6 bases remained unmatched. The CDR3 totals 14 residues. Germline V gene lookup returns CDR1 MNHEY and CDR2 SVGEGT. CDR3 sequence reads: CASSRDRAGYEQYF. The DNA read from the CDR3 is TGTGCCAGCAGCCGGGACAGGGCGGGCTACGAG.

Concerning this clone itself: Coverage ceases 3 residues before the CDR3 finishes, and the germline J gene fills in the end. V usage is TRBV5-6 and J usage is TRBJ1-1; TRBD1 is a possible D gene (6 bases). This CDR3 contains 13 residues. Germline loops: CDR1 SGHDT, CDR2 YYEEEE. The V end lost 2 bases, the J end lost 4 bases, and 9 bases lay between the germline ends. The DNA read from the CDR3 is TGTGCCAGCAGCTTCGCCAGGGGCACTGAA. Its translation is CASSFARGTE. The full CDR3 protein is CASSFARGTEAFF. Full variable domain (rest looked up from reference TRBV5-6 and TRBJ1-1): DAGVTQSPTHLIKTRGQQVTLRCSPKSGHDTVSWYQQALGQGPQFIFQYYEEEERQRGNFPDRFSGHQFPNYSSELNVNALLLGDSALYLCASSFARGTEAFFGQGTRLTVV.